Listed below are T cell receptor beta chains from one sample, sequenced in a study of T-cell reconstitution after alpha-beta-depleted transplantation in children. TCRdb re-called the PCR reads through MiXCR, storing one row per CDR3 protein. This sample carries about 440,000 distinct CDR3 sequences, 43% of them seen once, and the ten largest clones take 27%. The sequences come from PBMCs, collected before TCRalphabeta/CD19-depleted stem cell transplant. The receptors derive from a girl under 10 years old with aplastic anemia, due to receive a stem cell transplant. The CDR3 runs from the conserved cysteine through the conserved F or W. A D gene is named only where the DNA matches it firmly. Clone size is shown for a subset of rows, as once, few, many or a class of expanded clone.

j_call v_call d_call clone_size cdr3_nt cdr3_aa
TRBJ2-5 TRBV5-8 TRBD1 - TGTGCCAGCAGCTTAAGACAAGGACAGGCGAGGGAGACCCAGTACTTC CASSLRQGQARETQYF
TRBJ1-5 TRBV10-3 - - TGTGCCATCAGTGATCGGGCGGAGAATCAGCCCCAGCATTTT CAISDRAENQPQHF
TRBJ2-3 TRBV5-4 - - TGTGCCAGCAGCAAGGACTTCATCAGCACAGATACGCAGTATTTT CASSKDFISTDTQYF
TRBJ2-7 TRBV12-3/TRBV12-4 TRBD1 - TGTGCCAGCAGTTCCCACACAGGGGCCGGCGAGCAGTACTTC CASSSHTGAGEQYF
TRBJ1-1 TRBV20-1 TRBD1 - TGCAGTGCTAGGGTCCTCAGGGGGCGTCGGAGTTACACTGAAGCTTTCTTT CSARVLRGRRSYTEAFF
TRBJ2-3 TRBV10-3 - many TGTGCCATCAGACGTGAACCCACAGATACGCAGTATTTT CAIRREPTDTQYF
TRBJ2-1 TRBV29-1 TRBD2 - TGCAGCGTCGGTGGCGGGAGGGCCGGGAGCTCCTACAATGAGCAGTTCTTC CSVGGGRAGSSYNEQFF
TRBJ2-7 TRBV5-1 - - TGCGCCAGCGCCCGGGACGGCAGTTTGCACGAGCAGTACTTC CASARDGSLHEQYF
TRBJ2-7 TRBV5-1 TRBD2 - TGCGCCAGCAGCTCGTGGACTAGCGGGGACTACGAGCAGTACTTC CASSSWTSGDYEQYF
TRBJ2-4 TRBV11-2 - - TGTGCCAGCAGCTTGGGACTGGGGAACATTCAGTACTTC CASSLGLGNIQYF
TRBJ2-7 TRBV7-2 - - TGTGCCAGCAGCTCGACGGGAGTCGGATACGAGCAGTACTTC CASSSTGVGYEQYF
TRBJ2-5 TRBV7-9 - - TGTGCCAGCAGCCGAAATACCATGGTAGAGACCCAGTACTTC CASSRNTMVETQYF
TRBJ2-3 TRBV15 - - TGTGCCACCAGTGAGAGCGGTTCTAGCACAGATACGCAGTATTTT CATSESGSSTDTQYF
TRBJ1-1 TRBV20-1 - - TGCAGTGCTAGAGTGGTGGAAGCTTTCTTT CSARVVEAFF
TRBJ2-1 TRBV20-1 TRBD2 - TGCAGTGCTAGAGTGGGACTAGCGATCTACAATGAGCAGTTCTTC CSARVGLAIYNEQFF
TRBJ1-6 TRBV12-3/TRBV12-4 TRBD1 few TGTGCCAGCTCTCGAGGACAGGGAACGTATAATTCACCCCTCCACTTT CASSRGQGTYNSPLHF
TRBJ2-1 TRBV7-9 TRBD2 - TGTGCCAGCAGCCAACGACTAGCCGGTCGTGAGGAGCAGTTCTTC CASSQRLAGREEQFF
TRBJ2-5 TRBV7-9 TRBD1 few TGTGCCAGCATCACCAGGGGGATGGAGACCCAGTACTTC CASITRGMETQYF
TRBJ2-1 TRBV7-2 TRBD2 many TGTGCCAGCAGACAAGCGGGAGGGACCTACAATGAGCAGTTCTTC CASRQAGGTYNEQFF
TRBJ2-4 TRBV11-2 TRBD2 few TGTGCCAGCAGCTTATCAGGACGGGAGGGAGACATTCAGTACTTC CASSLSGREGDIQYF
TRBJ2-3 TRBV28 TRBD2 - TGTGCCAGCAGTTTAGAGTCTAGCGGGGGGCGCACAGATACGCAGTATTTT CASSLESSGGRTDTQYF
TRBJ1-4 TRBV29-1 - many TGCAGCGTTGAAGAGGGAAAACTGTTTTTT CSVEEGKLFF
TRBJ2-3 TRBV20-1 TRBD2 - TGCAGTGCTGGGACTACCAGACTAGTAGGTACAGATACGCAGTATTTT CSAGTTRLVGTDTQYF
TRBJ2-2 TRBV29-1 - many TGCAGCGTTGAGGGGGGAGGCAGGGAGCTGTTTTTT CSVEGGGRELFF
TRBJ2-7 TRBV4-1 - many TGCGCCAGCAGCCAGGCCGGACTTGTAGATTTCTACGAGCAGTACTTC CASSQAGLVDFYEQYF
TRBJ2-7 TRBV12-5 TRBD2 many TGTGCTAGTGGTCCTGGGACTAGCGGGAGAATGGGCGAGCAGTACTTC CASGPGTSGRMGEQYF
TRBJ2-7 TRBV10-3 - - TGTGCCATCAGTGAGGAAAACTCCTACGAGCAGTACTTC CAISEENSYEQYF
TRBJ1-1 TRBV28 - - TGTGCCAGCTACCTTAACCCCGACAGTAACACTGAAGCTTTCTTT CASYLNPDSNTEAFF
TRBJ2-3 TRBV7-8 - - TGTGCCAGCAGTCAGACCCTCACAGATACGCAGTATTTT CASSQTLTDTQYF
TRBJ2-5 TRBV4-1 - few TGCGCCAGCAGCCCCACCCTTGGCAGGGACGTAGAGACCCAGTACTTC CASSPTLGRDVETQYF
TRBJ2-7 TRBV12-3/TRBV12-4 - many TGTGCCAGCAGTTTACCAGGTGTAGGAATCTACGAGCAGTACTTC CASSLPGVGIYEQYF
TRBJ2-3 TRBV24-1 - - TGTGCCACCAGTGACGTCCGAGGTATTACCACAGATACGCAGTATTTT CATSDVRGITTDTQYF
TRBJ2-3 TRBV20-1 TRBD2 - TGCAGTGCTAGAGACCCAGCGGGGGTACCTTCGGATACGCAGTATTTT CSARDPAGVPSDTQYF
TRBJ2-1 TRBV7-2 TRBD2 few TGTGCCAGCAGCCTCATCCCTAGCGGGAGTAGTCGGGAGCAGTTCTTC CASSLIPSGSSREQFF
TRBJ1-3 TRBV12-3/TRBV12-4 - - TGTGCCAGCAGTCTACTAGGGAGCTCTGGAAACACCATATATTTT CASSLLGSSGNTIYF
TRBJ2-3 TRBV4-1 TRBD2 - TGCGCCAGCAGCCGAGCGGGGGGGTTCACAGATACGCAGTATTTT CASSRAGGFTDTQYF
TRBJ2-7 TRBV6-1 TRBD1 - TGTGCCAGCAGTGATGGGACAGGGCGAGGGTACGAGCAGTACTTC CASSDGTGRGYEQYF
TRBJ2-3 TRBV11-2 - - TGTGCCACCAGCCCGGGCAGGGCGCGCACAGATACGCAGTATTTT CATSPGRARTDTQYF
TRBJ2-7 TRBV29-1 TRBD2 - TGCAGCGTTGGAGCGGGAGCTGTAGGGGGATACGAGCAGTACTTC CSVGAGAVGGYEQYF
TRBJ2-1 TRBV7-2 - - TGTGCCAGCAGCTTAGCCGAGTACTATGACCAGTTCTTC CASSLAEYYDQFF
TRBJ2-7 TRBV20-1 TRBD2 - TGCAGTGCTAGAGATTCGCGACTAGCGGGAGGTGGCGAGCAGTACTTC CSARDSRLAGGGEQYF
TRBJ2-1 TRBV6-1 TRBD2 - TGTGCCAGCAGTACAGCGGGGGCCTACAATGAGCAGTTCTTC CASSTAGAYNEQFF
TRBJ2-7 TRBV19 TRBD1 - TGTGCCAGTAGTCCCCGACAGGGATGGGACCGGGTACACGAGCAGTACTTC CASSPRQGWDRVHEQYF
TRBJ2-7 TRBV15 - - TGTGCCACCAGCAGAGGAGGAGTCGATTACGAGCAGTACTTC CATSRGGVDYEQYF
TRBJ1-6 TRBV7-6 TRBD1 - TGTGCCAGCAGCAGCGGACAGGGTTATAATTCACCCCTCCACTTT CASSSGQGYNSPLHF